Listed here are 3 T cell receptor beta chains from one sample, sequenced in a study of shared clonotypes between healthy human individuals. Sequencing was performed with immunoSEQ multiplex PCR; in TCRdb, only in-frame clones are kept and a portion is missing. Found here are 650,000 to 800,000 clones, over 55% of them singletons; the top ten hold under 2%. Sequencing was carried out using memory CD4+ T cells sorted from blood. Indicated subset: CD45RA-negative fraction. These receptors all come from a woman aged 25 to 39 in good health.

The genes are TRBV6-1 and TRBJ2-1, with 7 bases aligning to TRBD1. Germline assignment: CDR1 MNHNS and CDR2 SASEGT. The CDR3 is 14 residues long. J gave up 4 bases and V 6 bases, and 6 bases lay outside the gene matches. CDR3 sequence: CASRIGQVYNEQFF. CDR3 DNA sequence: TGTGCCAGCAGAATAGGACAGGTTTACAATGAGCAGTTCTTC.

Worth noting for this clone: The same CDR3 also results from other DNA sequences found in this sample. The J gene is TRBJ1-2, the V gene TRBV5-6, with unresolved D. This CDR3 is built from 14 residues. V gave up 1 base and J gave up 1 base, with 8 bases separating them. Per the germline V gene, CDR1 is SGHDT and CDR2 is YYEEEE. Written as DNA, the CDR3 is TGTGCCAGCAGCTTGTCCAGCCTTAACTATGGCTACACCTTC. It translates to CASSLSSLNYGYTF. The complete variable domain, with remaining parts taken from reference TRBV5-6 and TRBJ1-2, reads DAGVTQSPTHLIKTRGQQVTLRCSPKSGHDTVSWYQQALGQGPQFIFQYYEEEERQRGNFPDRFSGHQFPNYSSELNVNALLLGDSALYLCASSLSSLNYGYTFGSGTRLTVV.

To note about this clone: The sample carries other DNA sequences with the same CDR3. The chain recombines TRBV28 with TRBJ1-5; D unclear. The CDR3 runs 12 residues. Trimming removed 2 bases at V and 4 bases at J, with 3 bases between. Looked up from germline, CDR1 is MDHEN and CDR2 is SYDVKM. As DNA, the CDR3 is TGTGCCAGCAGTTTAGGAAATCAGCCCCAGCATTTT. Translating it yields CASSLGNQPQHF.